The rows below give T cell receptor beta chains drawn from one sample of a study of identical twins. One entry per CDR3 protein, called by TCRdb with MiXCR from the 5' RACE reads. Here the sample spans 500,000 to 650,000 distinct CDR3 sequences, around 24% being singletons. These same records also appear under a second study, on yellow fever vaccine responses in identical twins.

Sequencing was performed on CD4+ T cells sorted from blood. These receptors all stem from a woman aged 18-29 years in good health. The CDR3 runs from the conserved cysteine through the conserved F or W. A D gene is named only where the DNA matches it firmly. Clone size is stated in some rows and not others, as once, few, many or a class when expanded.

NA,TRBV20-1,TRBJ2-7,NA,CSAPRQGSSYEQYF,TGCAGTGCCCCTAGGCAGGGGAGCTCCTACGAGCAGTACTTC
few,TRBV20-1,TRBJ2-5,TRBD2,CSASRPGGAGRETQYF,TGCAGTGCTTCACGACCGGGGGGAGCGGGACGGGAGACCCAGTACTTC
NA,TRBV19,TRBJ2-2,NA,CASSIVAAGELFF,TGTGCCAGTAGTATAGTGGCTGCCGGGGAGCTGTTTTTT
few,TRBV28,TRBJ2-3,TRBD1,CASSTTGTGGRDTQYF,TGTGCCAGCAGTACTACCGGGACAGGGGGGAGAGATACGCAGTATTTT
NA,TRBV7-9,TRBJ2-5,NA,CASSLGLQGEQETQYF,TGTGCCAGCAGCTTAGGTCTGCAGGGAGAGCAAGAGACCCAGTACTTC
NA,TRBV12-3/TRBV12-4,TRBJ2-7,NA,CASSPPLGRAYEQYF,TGTGCCAGCAGTCCCCCGTTAGGGCGCGCATACGAGCAGTACTTC
NA,TRBV7-9,TRBJ1-4,NA,CASSPGKGRANEKLFF,TGTGCCAGCAGCCCTGGTAAAGGACGAGCTAATGAAAAACTGTTTTTT
NA,TRBV27,TRBJ2-5,TRBD2,CASSPPGGAQETQYF,TGTGCCAGCAGTCCACCGGGGGGGGCGCAAGAGACCCAGTACTTC
NA,TRBV28,TRBJ2-1,TRBD2,CASSSPGGAYNEQFF,TGTGCCAGCAGTTCCCCGGGGGGAGCCTACAATGAGCAGTTCTTC
NA,TRBV12-3/TRBV12-4,TRBJ1-2,NA,CASSSGFGNYGYTF,TGTGCCAGCAGCTCGGGGTTCGGCAACTATGGCTACACCTTC
few,TRBV12-3/TRBV12-4,TRBJ2-7,TRBD2,CASSSSGVYEQYF,TGTGCCAGCAGTTCTAGCGGGGTCTACGAGCAGTACTTC
NA,TRBV6-1,TRBJ1-1,TRBD1,CASSHGQGVTEAFF,TGTGCCAGCAGCCATGGACAGGGTGTCACTGAAGCTTTCTTT
NA,TRBV11-2,TRBJ1-2,TRBD1,CASSLVFATQGQGARNYGYTF,TGTGCCAGCAGCTTAGTTTTTGCGACCCAGGGACAGGGGGCGCGGAACTATGGCTACACCTTC
few,TRBV29-1,TRBJ2-2,TRBD2,CSAETSGIWTGELFF,TGCAGCGCCGAGACTAGCGGGATTTGGACCGGGGAGCTGTTTTTT
NA,TRBV28,TRBJ2-1,NA,CAIGAPREQFF,TGTGCAATTGGAGCCCCCCGGGAGCAGTTCTTC
few,TRBV12-3/TRBV12-4,TRBJ1-2,TRBD1,CASRPTGTAYGYTF,TGTGCCAGCAGACCGACCGGGACAGCGTATGGCTACACCTTC
NA,TRBV11-3,TRBJ2-2,TRBD2,CASSLLAGGITGELFF,TGTGCCAGCAGCTTACTAGCGGGCGGAATAACCGGGGAGCTGTTTTTT